Listed here are 25 T cell receptor beta chains from one sample, sequenced in a study of T cell clusters in autoimmune cytopenias. TRB amplification used around 270 ng of peripheral blood genomic DNA. TRB rearrangements were amplified by touch-down multiplex PCR with mixed TRB-A/B primers. TCRdb re-called the multiplex PCR reads; every CDR3 protein appears as one record, without DNA. Found here are about 8,400 distinct CDR3 sequences; the top ten clones hold about 20%. The sample consisted of peripheral blood. The source of these receptors is a human donor with an autoimmune cytopenia or autoimmune hepatitis (not recorded which).

CDR3: CASISKDTQYF. The rearrangement uses TRBV5-1 and TRBJ2-3. The CDR3 loop spans 11 amino acids. CDR1 is SGHRS and CDR2 is YFSETQ in the germline V gene. Supplemented by reference TRBV5-1 and TRBJ2-3, the full variable domain reads KAGVTQTPRYLIKTRGQQVTLSCSPISGHRSVSWYQQTPGQGLQFLFEYFSETQRNKGNFPGRFSGRQFSNSRSEMNVSTLELGDSALYLCASISKDTQYFGPGTRLTVL.

This clonotype is called medium-sized based on its frequency. The V call is TRBV20-1, the J call TRBJ1-3. The CDR3 sequence is 15 residues long. Germline V lookup: CDR1 DFQATT, CDR2 SNEGSKA (reference sequence). This CDR3 is CSARQGGMSGNTIYF.

This chain joins TRBV6-5 and TRBJ2-2. CDR1 and CDR2 from the germline V gene are MNHEY and SVGAGI. This CDR3 has 12 amino acids. CDR3: CASGEYTGELFF.

The CDR3 loop reads CAIRPDSQYYGYTF. The rearrangement joins TRBV10-3 to TRBJ1-2; without DNA, the TCRdb call of TRBD1 cannot be checked. Germline V gene data show CDR1 as ENHRY and CDR2 as SYGVKD. The CDR3 extends over 14 amino acids.

Considering frequency, this clonotype is medium-sized. The rearrangement joins TRBV20-1 to TRBJ2-7; lacking DNA, the TRBD2 call made by TCRdb goes unchecked. CDR3 length: 15 amino acids. The germline V gene encodes CDR1 DFQATT and CDR2 SNEGSKA (reference sequence). CDR3 sequence: CSALFGTSVIYEQYF.

The V call is TRBV30, the J call TRBJ2-3; TCRdb outputs TRBD2, but without DNA this stays unchecked. Per germline, CDR1 GTSNPN and CDR2 SVGIG (reference sequence). The CDR3 loop spans 13 amino acids. CDR3 residues: CAWTSGITDTQYF.

The chain joins TRBV12-3 or TRBV12-4 to TRBJ2-2; the TRBD1 assignment by TCRdb is unverifiable without DNA. The CDR3 is made up of 13 amino acids. CDR3 protein: CASRNRGAGELFF.

The chain recombines TRBV5-1 with TRBJ1-2; the D call from TCRdb, TRBD1, cannot be confirmed without DNA. This CDR3 has 15 residues. CDR1 and CDR2 from the germline V gene are SGHRS and YFSETQ. CDR3: CASSLVGGLDYGYTF.

This clonotype ranks as medium-sized in terms of frequency. J is TRBJ2-3 and V is TRBV6-1; TCRdb indicates TRBD1, and absent DNA this call remains unverified. There are 17 residues in the CDR3. Germline V gene data show CDR1 as MNHNS and CDR2 as SASEGT. This CDR3 is CASSRLLAGAGTDTQYF.

By frequency, this clonotype is medium-sized. The V gene is TRBV11-2, the J gene TRBJ1-2; the D call from TCRdb, TRBD1, cannot be confirmed without DNA. Per germline, CDR1 SGHAT and CDR2 FQNNGV. CDR3 length: 14 residues. CDR3: CASSPGTALYGYTF.

This clonotype is medium-sized (0.01 to 0.1%) by frequency. This chain uses TRBV27 with TRBJ1-3. Germline-derived CDR1 and CDR2 are MNHEY and SMNVEV (reference sequence). The CDR3 runs 14 residues. This chain's CDR3 is CASRTDFSGNTIYF.

The V and J genes are TRBV27 and TRBJ1-1; TCRdb's assignment of TRBD1 cannot be checked, as there is no DNA. This CDR3 has 15 residues. CDR1 MNHEY and CDR2 SMNVEV come from the germline V gene (reference sequence). CDR3 protein: CASSLRGNLNTEAFF.

The chain is built from TRBV12-3 or TRBV12-4 and TRBJ2-1; TCRdb indicates TRBD2, and absent DNA this call remains unverified. The CDR3 is 17 residues long. The CDR3 sequence: CASSPSSGRGAEGEQFF.

This clonotype is classed as medium-sized by frequency. The chain has TRBV30 and TRBJ2-7; TCRdb calls TRBD2, which cannot be checked without DNA. CDR1 and CDR2 (germline): GTSNPN, SVGIG (reference sequence). CDR3 length equals 13 residues. CDR3 in amino acids: CAWSEGLAVEQYF. Full variable domain (outside the CDR3, taken from reference TRBV30 and TRBJ2-7): SQTIHQWPATLVQPVGSPLSLECTVEGTSNPNLYWYRQAAGRGLQLLFYSVGIGQISSEVPQNLSASRPQDRQFILSSKKLLLSDSGFYLCAWSEGLAVEQYFGPGTRLTVT.

The gene calls are TRBV11-2 and TRBJ1-5. Germline V lookup: CDR1 SGHAT, CDR2 FQNNGV. The length of the CDR3 is 14 residues. CDR3 loop: CASSSVEGRQPQHF.

This chain links TRBV13 with TRBJ1-1; the TCRdb call, TRBD1, lacks DNA for checking. Per the germline V gene, CDR1 is PRHDT and CDR2 is FYEKMQ (reference sequence). The CDR3 sequence is 14 residues long. This chain's CDR3 is CASSLGETGSRAFF.

The chain links TRBV20-1 to TRBJ1-1; the TCRdb D gene call, TRBD1, has no DNA to confirm it. In germline, CDR1 is DFQATT, CDR2 SNEGSKA (reference sequence). The CDR3 totals 15 residues. The CDR3 protein is CSASSTGSMNTEAFF.

This chain links TRBV5-1 with TRBJ1-2; without DNA, the TCRdb call of TRBD1 cannot be checked. CDR3 size: 14 residues. Germline-derived CDR1 and CDR2 are SGHRS and YFSETQ. The CDR3 region is CASSSPEGNYGYTF.

This chain links TRBV2 with TRBJ2-1. The CDR3 spans 11 residues. Germline V CDR1 and CDR2: SNHLY, FYNNEI. The CDR3 reads CASRVYDEQFF. The full variable domain, with the rest looked up from reference TRBV2 and TRBJ2-1, is EPEVTQTPSHQVTQMGQEVILRCVPISNHLYFYWYRQILGQKVEFLVSFYNNEISEKSEIFDDQFSVERPDGSNFTLKIRSTKLEDSAMYFCASRVYDEQFFGPGTRLTVL.

The rearrangement joins TRBV5-4 to TRBJ2-5. The CDR3 spans 13 residues. CDR1 is SGHNT and CDR2 is YYREEE in the germline V gene (reference sequence). CDR3 loop: CASSFYSGETQYF.

The gene calls are TRBV6-1 and TRBJ1-1; TCRdb's D call of TRBD1 is untestable without DNA. There are 14 residues in the CDR3. Germline CDR1 reads MNHNS; CDR2 reads SASEGT. The CDR3 loop is CASRAQGGSTEAFF.

This sequence joins TRBV19 and TRBJ2-1; TCRdb's D call of TRBD2 is untestable without DNA. Germline CDR1 LNHDA, CDR2 SQIVND (reference sequence). The CDR3 contains 15 residues. The CDR3 loop is CASSQSSGAYNEQFF.

By frequency, this clonotype is medium-sized (0.01 to 0.1%). The rearrangement links TRBV7-2 to TRBJ1-3. There are 13 residues in the CDR3. CDR1 and CDR2 (germline): SGHTA, FQGNSA. CDR3 protein: CASSSGTGNTIYF.

The chain couples TRBV5-1 to TRBJ2-7; TCRdb returns TRBD1, unconfirmable since there is no DNA. CDR1 and CDR2 from the germline V gene are SGHRS and YFSETQ. This CDR3 region has 15 residues. This chain's CDR3 is CASSLVTGGMYEQYF.

V gene TRBV11-2 combines with J gene TRBJ1-1; the D call from TCRdb, TRBD1, cannot be confirmed without DNA. This CDR3 is 15 amino acids long. CDR1 is SGHAT, CDR2 FQNNGV, per germline. The CDR3 protein is CASSEQGAHGAEAFF. Full variable domain (outside the CDR3, taken from reference TRBV11-2 and TRBJ1-1): EAGVAQSPRYKIIEKRQSVAFWCNPISGHATLYWYQQILGQGPKLLIQFQNNGVVDDSQLPKDRFSAERLKGVDSTLKIQPAKLEDSAVYLCASSEQGAHGAEAFFGQGTRLTVV.